Listed here are 13 T cell receptor beta chains from one sample, sequenced in a study of blood T cell repertoires in COVID-19. The data were produced by immunoSEQ multiplex PCR, yet TCRdb's version contains in-frame clones alone and is incomplete. This table holds 150,000 or so clones, 80% to 90% found once. The sequenced material came from peripheral blood. These receptors all come from a man in his late teens or twenties with COVID-19, enrolled during active disease.

The table lists this clone with a count of one. The chain recombines TRBV5-8 with TRBJ2-7; D unresolved. This CDR3 has 11 residues. CDR1 is SGHTS and CDR2 is YDEGEE in the germline V gene. Trimming took 5 bases from V and 3 from J, leaving 6 bases between them. The CDR3 nucleotides are TGTGCCAGCAGTAACAACTACGAGCAGTACTTC. It codes for CASSNNYEQYF.

V and J are TRBV7-9 and TRBJ2-7, with D possibly matching TRBD1 (5 bases). Trimming took 3 bases from V and 2 from J, leaving 11 bases between them. The CDR3 has 14 amino acids. CDR1 is SEHNR and CDR2 is FQNEAQ in the germline V gene (reference sequence). The CDR3 loop reads CASSFGAATYEQYF. The DNA of the CDR3 is TGTGCCAGCAGCTTTGGGGCCGCTACCTACGAGCAGTACTTC. Full variable domain (remainder filled in from reference TRBV7-9 and TRBJ2-7): DTGVSQNPRHKITKRGQNVTFRCDPISEHNRLYWYRQTLGQGPEFLTYFQNEAQLEKSRLLSDRFSAERPKGSFSTLEIQRTEQGDSAMYLCASSFGAATYEQYFGPGTRLTVT.

V and J are TRBV15 and TRBJ2-5, with 11 bases lining up with TRBD2. The CDR3 is 15 residues long. Losses at the gene ends were 6 bases for V and 0 bases for J; bases not matched to a gene: 3. The germline V gene encodes CDR1 LNHNV and CDR2 YYDKDF (reference sequence). The CDR3 sequence is CATSWTSGYQETQYF. In DNA, the CDR3 is TGTGCCACCAGTTGGACTAGCGGGTACCAAGAGACCCAGTACTTC.

The chain combines TRBV3-1 (or the pseudogene TRBV3-2) with TRBJ1-4; D gene unclear. Germline values: CDR1 LGHDT, CDR2 YNNKEL (reference sequence). The germline V and J ends were trimmed by 0 bases and 6 bases, with 5 bases remaining between them. The CDR3 loop spans 13 amino acids. CDR3: CASSQDLDEKLFF. The CDR3 region has the DNA TGTGCCAGCAGCCAAGATCTAGATGAAAAACTGTTTTTT.

The CDR3 sequence: CSGNLAIYNEQFF. In nucleotides, the CDR3 is TGCAGCGGCAACCTAGCAATCTACAATGAGCAGTTCTTC. This chain uses TRBV29-1 with TRBJ2-1; D perhaps matches TRBD2 (5 bases). Germline V gene data show CDR1 as SQVTM and CDR2 as ANQGSEA. The V gene lost 7 bases and the J gene lost 3 bases, with 13 bases spanning the gap. This CDR3 region has 13 residues.

The chain carries TRBV2 and TRBJ2-1, with 11 bases fitting TRBD2. This CDR3 is 16 amino acids long. V shed 3 bases, J shed 5 bases, and the junction held 6 bases outside the gene matches. Germline lookup yields CDR1 SNHLY and CDR2 FYNNEI. CDR3 in DNA: TGTGCCAGCAGTGAGGCTAGCGGGAGGAACAACAATGAGCAGTTCTTC. Translation gives CASSEASGRNNNEQFF.

For this clone: Other nucleotide sequences from this sample produce the same CDR3. The chain links TRBV5-4 to TRBJ2-7; the D is unclear. Trimming pared 2 bases from V and 2 bases from J, leaving 11 bases between. This CDR3 comprises 14 residues. In germline, CDR1 is SGHNT, CDR2 YYREEE (reference sequence). The CDR3 DNA sequence: TGTGCCAGCAGCTTTTCCGGGTTAACCTACGAGCAGTACTTC. It is translated as CASSFSGLTYEQYF.

Remarks on this clone: An end of the junction differs from the germline gene, which may be a read error. The rearrangement links TRBV10-3 to TRBJ1-4, with 9 bases aligning to TRBD1. The CDR3 consists of 14 residues. Germline assignment: CDR1 ENHRY and CDR2 SYGVKD. CDR3 region: CAISAGTGLEKLLF. The DNA of the CDR3 is TGTGCCATCAGTGCGGGGACAGGGCTTGAAAAACTGCTTTTT.

The CDR3 here is CASSLRQGTDTQYF. The DNA of the CDR3 is TGTGCCAGCAGCTTACGCCAGGGAACAGATACGCAGTATTTT. This chain joins TRBV11-3 and TRBJ2-3, with a weak D call TRBD1 (5 bases). The germline CDR1 and CDR2 sequences are SGHNT and YENEEA. Trimming took off 2 bases at V and 3 bases at J, with 9 bases between the two ends. The CDR3 length is 14 residues. Combining the CDR3 with reference TRBV11-3 and TRBJ2-3 gives the whole variable domain EAGVVQSPRYKIIEKKQPVAFWCNPISGHNTLYWYLQNLGQGPELLIRYENEEAVDDSQLPKDRFSAERLKGVDSTLKIQPAELGDSAVYLCASSLRQGTDTQYFGPGTRLTVL.

V usage is TRBV6-6 and J usage is TRBJ2-7; no reliable D call. The CDR3 covers 11 residues. The germline V and J ends were trimmed by 2 bases and 5 bases, with 4 bases remaining between them. CDR1 is MNHNY and CDR2 is SVGAGI in the germline V gene (reference sequence). The DNA for the CDR3 is TGTGCCAGCAGTTACCTCGACGAGCAGTACTTC. The encoded protein is CASSYLDEQYF.

This chain links TRBV28 with TRBJ2-7, with 11 bases that match TRBD2. The CDR3 extends over 17 amino acids. CDR1 and CDR2 from the germline V gene are MDHEN and SYDVKM. With V trimmed by 1 base and J by 3 bases, 8 bases remained unmatched. CDR3 DNA sequence: TGTGCCAGCAGTTTATTTTTCACTAGCGGGAGAGGCTACGAGCAGTACTTC. It specifies CASSLFFTSGRGYEQYF.

The chain has TRBV11-2 and TRBJ2-5; the match to TRBD2 covers 7 bases. Germline CDR1 is SGHAT and CDR2 is FQNNGV. This CDR3 comprises 15 residues. The junction had 5 bases not matched to a gene; V was cut back by 3 bases and J by 1 base. The CDR3 region has the DNA TGTGCCAGCAGCTTCCGTGGGAGGGTCCAAGAGACCCAGTACTTC. Its translation is CASSFRGRVQETQYF.

This clone was detected only once. The V gene is TRBV5-1, the J gene TRBJ2-1, with a tentative D call TRBD1 (5 bases). Germline CDR1 SGHRS, CDR2 YFSETQ. This CDR3 is built from 15 residues. V lost 3 bases and J 1 base, leaving 11 bases between the germline ends. The CDR3 DNA follows: TGCGCCAGCAGCTACCGACAGAGATCCTACAATGAGCAGTTCTTC. Encoded protein: CASSYRQRSYNEQFF.